The clone carrying this T cell receptor (beta chain) has at least ten counts. Its target is not known. This sample is drawn from a study of T cells in Graves' hyperthyroidism and ophthalmopathy. Whole-study findings and limits: The model anticipated ophthalmopathy a median about 7 months pre-onset. Blood also showed most of the thyroid clonotypes that were expanded above 0.001.

CDR3 length: 17 residues. The J segment lost 6 bases and the V segment lost 7 bases, leaving 17 bases of the junction unmatched. Germline V lookup: CDR1 MNHNS, CDR2 SASEGT. On the basis of clinical symptoms, serum thyroxine and TRAb, thyroid ultrasound and orbital computed tomography, diagnoses were made. TCR beta CDR3 region amplification was performed from RNA transcripts. HTBI primers were the set used in a first-round RT-PCR of the TCR CDR3. MiXCR, applied by TCRdb to the multiplex PCR reads, yields one record per CDR3 protein. The sample contains more than 300,000 distinct CDR3 sequences, less than 15% of which appear only once.

The material sequenced was blood. This TCR came from a woman in her late teens or twenties with Graves' hyperthyroidism. V and J are TRBV6-1 and TRBJ2-1; 8 bases agree with TRBD1. This chain's CDR3 is CASNPSHGTGIPNEQFF. The CDR3 DNA follows: TGTGCCAGCAACCCCAGTCACGGGACAGGTATCCCCAATGAGCAGTTCTTC.